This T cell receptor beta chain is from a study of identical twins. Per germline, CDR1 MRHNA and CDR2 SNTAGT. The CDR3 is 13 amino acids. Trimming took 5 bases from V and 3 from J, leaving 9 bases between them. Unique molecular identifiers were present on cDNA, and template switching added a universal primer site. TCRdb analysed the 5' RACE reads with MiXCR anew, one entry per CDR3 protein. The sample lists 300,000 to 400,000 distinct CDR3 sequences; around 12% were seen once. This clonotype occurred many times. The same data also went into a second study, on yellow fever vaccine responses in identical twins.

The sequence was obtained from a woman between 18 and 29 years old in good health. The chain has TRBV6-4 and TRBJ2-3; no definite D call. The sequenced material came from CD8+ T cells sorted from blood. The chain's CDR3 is CASSKSMTDTQYF. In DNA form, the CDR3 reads TGTGCCAGCAGTAAGTCTATGACAGATACGCAGTATTTT.